This T cell receptor (beta chain) originates from a study of cytomegalovirus exposure and HLA in healthy donors. Study-wide findings and caveats: Under in vitro conditions, a few CMV-associated chains were confirmed as specific for CMV antigens.

13 Jbeta primers and 60 Vbeta primers were used for the PCR. Generated by immunoSEQ multiplex PCR, the TCRdb table keeps only in-frame clones and is missing some. The repertoire holds some 150,000 clones, with less than 80% as singletons. Notes on this clone: The antigen remains unidentified.

This CDR3 contains 14 residues. The ends were cut back, 8 bases at V and 7 bases at J, with 20 bases in the middle. CDR1 is MNHNS and CDR2 is SASEGT in the germline V gene. The TCR was taken from a man aged 35-49 years in good health and CMV-seronegative. The material sequenced was PBMCs. V and J are TRBV6-1 and TRBJ1-2; D is possibly TRBD1 (6 bases). CDR3 bases: TGTGCCAGCTGGAATACAGGGAGCTTCTCTGGCTACACCTTC. This translates into CASWNTGSFSGYTF.